The text below deals with one T cell receptor (beta chain). Measured with immunoSEQ multiplex PCR; TCRdb has only the in-frame clones, and not every one. This table has some 110,000 clones, 85% to 95% appearing once. The data are from a study of PD-L1 blockade in urothelial cancer. The time point: peripheral blood 6 weeks after treatment start. Trimming removed 6 bases at V and 3 bases at J, with 23 bases between. The CDR3 has 17 amino acids. From germline, CDR1 is LNHDA and CDR2 SQIVND (reference sequence). The material was PBMCs, obtained around atezolizumab (anti-PD-L1) treatment. The chain carries TRBV19 and TRBJ1-2, with D unresolved. The TCR sequence derives from a man in his 60s with urothelial cancer. CDR3 protein: CASSPNPEDVRYYGYTF. The CDR3 DNA reads TGTGCCAGTAGCCCGAACCCCGAAGATGTTAGATACTATGGCTACACCTTC.